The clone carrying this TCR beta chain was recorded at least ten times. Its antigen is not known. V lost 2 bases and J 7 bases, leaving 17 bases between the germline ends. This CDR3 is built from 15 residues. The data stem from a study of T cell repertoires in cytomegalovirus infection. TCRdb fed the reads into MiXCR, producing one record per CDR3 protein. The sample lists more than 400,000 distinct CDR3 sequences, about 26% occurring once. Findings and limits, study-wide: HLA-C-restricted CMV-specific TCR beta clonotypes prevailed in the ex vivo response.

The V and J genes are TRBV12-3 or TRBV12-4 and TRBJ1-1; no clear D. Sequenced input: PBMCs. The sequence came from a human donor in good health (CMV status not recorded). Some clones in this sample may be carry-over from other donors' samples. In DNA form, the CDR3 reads TGTGCCAGCAGTTTATCCAACGGAGGGAGAATTGAAGCTTTCTTT. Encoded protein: CASSLSNGGRIEAFF.